The clone carrying this T cell receptor beta chain has only one observation. The antigen remains undetermined. These data are taken from a study of post-analysis software for immune sequencing data. Study results and caveats: TRBV5-6, TRBV5-1 and TRBV20-1 belonged to a set of about five TRBV segments that were more frequent in patients than controls. Compared against controls, patients with multiple sclerosis displayed significantly lower normalized Chao1 diversity.

The TCR beta cDNA libraries contained unique molecular identifiers. Between about 1 and 11 million T cells gave rise to around 500,000 cDNA molecules. One entry per CDR3 protein results from TCRdb running MiXCR on the PCR reads. This sample has roughly 430,000 distinct CDR3 sequences, with less than 40% found just once. Germline CDR1 MDHEN, CDR2 SYDVKM. The ends were cut back, 5 bases at V and 0 bases at J, with 11 bases in the middle. The CDR3 runs to 15 residues. The receptor was isolated from a girl aged 2-10 years with multiple sclerosis. Sequenced input: blood. The rearrangement joins TRBV28 to TRBJ2-1; TRBD1 or TRBD2 may be the D gene (5 bases each). DNA of the CDR3: TGTGCCAGCAGTCCCGCCGGGGCCTCCTACAATGAGCAGTTCTTC. Its protein is CASSPAGASYNEQFF.